This T cell receptor beta chain emerged from a study of early T cells in non-severe SARS-CoV-2 infection. Study at large: Unpaired chains resulted from sequencing bulk RNA of unsorted whole blood.

V shed 5 bases, J shed 1 base, and the junction held 2 bases outside the gene matches. Germline V lookup: CDR1 KGHDR, CDR2 SFDVKD. This CDR3 has 15 residues. Molecules of cDNA were individually given unique molecular identifiers that were attached to them. TCRdb itself ran the 5' RACE reads through MiXCR, one entry per CDR3 protein. This table has 55,000 to 70,000 distinct CDR3 sequences, 5.6% appearing once. The clonotype was recovered from an adult who was a healthcare worker with PCR-confirmed SARS-CoV-2 infection or an uninfected control (not recorded which). V and J are TRBV24-1 and TRBJ2-2, with TRBD2 matching over 8 bases. Sequences were obtained from whole blood. The CDR3 spells CATSVAGGNTGELFF. The CDR3 DNA reads as TGTGCCACCAGTGTGGCGGGAGGGAACACCGGGGAGCTGTTTTTT.